The sequence of this T cell receptor (beta chain) was determined in a study of T cells after yellow fever vaccination. For the study at large: Fractions of low cell number were prepared using SMART-Seq v4 Ultra Low Input. The study, taken as a whole, reports: Clones that expanded after primary vaccination mostly reappeared after the booster (just over 95% CD4, around 87% CD8).

V shed 1 base, J shed 1 base, and the junction held 4 bases outside the gene matches. The CDR3 runs to 15 residues. Germline CDR1 and CDR2: SQVTM and ANQGSEA. TCRdb itself ran the 5' RACE reads through MiXCR, one entry per CDR3 protein. Of 150,000 to 200,000 distinct CDR3 sequences listed, about 6% were seen once; the top ten hold just under 3%. Of note for this clonotype: Its antigen remains unknown.

This sample comprised CD4+ T cells sorted from PBMCs, obtained on the day of the first yellow fever vaccination. This TCR was sampled from a man between 18 and 35 years old who received the YFV17D yellow fever vaccine. V gene TRBV29-1 combines with J gene TRBJ2-3; 8 nucleotides agree with TRBD2. The CDR3 sequence is CSVEVSGGRTDTQYF. DNA for the CDR3: TGCAGCGTTGAAGTAAGCGGGGGCCGCACAGATACGCAGTATTTT.